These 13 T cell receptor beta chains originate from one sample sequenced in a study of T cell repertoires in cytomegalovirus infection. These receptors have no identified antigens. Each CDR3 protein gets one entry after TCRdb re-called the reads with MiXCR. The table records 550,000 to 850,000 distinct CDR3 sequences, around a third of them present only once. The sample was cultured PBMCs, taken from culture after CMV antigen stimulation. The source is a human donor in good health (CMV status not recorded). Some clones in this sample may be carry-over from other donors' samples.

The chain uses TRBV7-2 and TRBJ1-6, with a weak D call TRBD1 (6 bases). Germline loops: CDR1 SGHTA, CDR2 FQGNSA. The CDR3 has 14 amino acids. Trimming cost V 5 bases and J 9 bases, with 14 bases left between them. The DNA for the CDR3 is TGTGCCAGCAGCACCCCAGGGGATGGTTCACCCCTCCACTTT. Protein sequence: CASSTPGDGSPLHF.

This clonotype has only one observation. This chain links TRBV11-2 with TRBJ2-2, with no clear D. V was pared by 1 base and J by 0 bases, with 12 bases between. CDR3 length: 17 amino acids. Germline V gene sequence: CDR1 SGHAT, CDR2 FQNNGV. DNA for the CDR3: TGTGCCAGCAGCTTAGGTAGAGGCTCAGCGAACACCGGGGAGCTGTTTTTT. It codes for CASSLGRGSANTGELFF.

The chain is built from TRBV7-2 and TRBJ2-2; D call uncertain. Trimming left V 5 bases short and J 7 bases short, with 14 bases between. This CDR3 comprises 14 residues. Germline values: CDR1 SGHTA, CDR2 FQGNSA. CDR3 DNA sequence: TGTGCCAGCAGCCCCGATCCTGCCGGCGGGGAGCTGTTTTTT. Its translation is CASSPDPAGGELFF.

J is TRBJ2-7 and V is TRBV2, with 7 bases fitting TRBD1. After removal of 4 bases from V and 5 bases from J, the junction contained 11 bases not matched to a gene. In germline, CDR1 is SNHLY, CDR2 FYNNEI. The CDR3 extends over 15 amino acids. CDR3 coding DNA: TGTGCCAGCAGTGCCCAGAGACAGGGTATCGACGAGCAGTACTTC. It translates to CASSAQRQGIDEQYF.

For the CDR3, the DNA is TGTGCCAGCAGCCCCGTCGGAACCGGGGAGCTGTTTTTT. It specifies CASSPVGTGELFF. This sequence joins TRBV12-3 or TRBV12-4 and TRBJ2-2, with D hard to call. This CDR3 region has 13 residues. Between the trimmed V and J ends, which lost 6 bases and 5 bases, there was a span of 10 bases.

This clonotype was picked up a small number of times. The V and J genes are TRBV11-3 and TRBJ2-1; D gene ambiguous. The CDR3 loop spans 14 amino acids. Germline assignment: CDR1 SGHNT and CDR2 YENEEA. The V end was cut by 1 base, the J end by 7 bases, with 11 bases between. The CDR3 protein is CASSLGGFVNEQFF. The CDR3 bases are TGTGCCAGCAGCTTAGGAGGTTTCGTAAATGAGCAGTTCTTC.

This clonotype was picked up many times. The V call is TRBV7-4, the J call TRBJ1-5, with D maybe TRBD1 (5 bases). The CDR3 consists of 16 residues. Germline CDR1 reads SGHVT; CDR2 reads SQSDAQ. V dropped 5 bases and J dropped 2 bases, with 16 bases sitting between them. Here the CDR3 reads CASSPSGGAGNQPQHF. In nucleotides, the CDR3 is TGTGCCAGCAGCCCCTCGGGTGGGGCTGGCAATCAGCCCCAGCATTTT.

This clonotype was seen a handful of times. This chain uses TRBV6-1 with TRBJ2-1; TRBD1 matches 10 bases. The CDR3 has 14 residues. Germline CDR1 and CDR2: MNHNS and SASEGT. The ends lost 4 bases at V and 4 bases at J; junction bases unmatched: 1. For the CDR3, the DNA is TGTGCCAGCAGTGGGGACAGGGGATACAATGAGCAGTTCTTC. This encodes CASSGDRGYNEQFF.

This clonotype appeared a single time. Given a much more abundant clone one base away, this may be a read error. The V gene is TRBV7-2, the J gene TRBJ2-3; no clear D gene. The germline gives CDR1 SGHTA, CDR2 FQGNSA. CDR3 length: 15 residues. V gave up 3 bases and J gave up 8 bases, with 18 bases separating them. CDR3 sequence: CASSLSRGAYGTQYF. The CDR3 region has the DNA TGTGCCAGCAGCTTGAGTCGCGGCGCCTATGGTACGCAGTATTTT.

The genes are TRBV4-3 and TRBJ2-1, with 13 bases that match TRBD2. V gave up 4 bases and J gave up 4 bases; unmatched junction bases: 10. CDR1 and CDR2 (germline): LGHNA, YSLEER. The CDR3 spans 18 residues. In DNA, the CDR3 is TGCGCCAGCAGCCCGACCTGGACTAGCGGGGGAGTGTACAATGAGCAGTTCTTC. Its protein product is CASSPTWTSGGVYNEQFF.

The CDR3 sequence: CASRPGTYNEQFF. The CDR3 DNA follows: TGTGCCAGCAGACCCGGGACTTACAATGAGCAGTTCTTC. V is TRBV7-9 and J is TRBJ2-1; D perhaps matches TRBD2 (6 bases). This CDR3 is 13 amino acids long. Germline CDR1 SEHNR, CDR2 FQNEAQ (reference sequence). V lost 6 bases to trimming and J lost 4 bases, with 10 bases between them.

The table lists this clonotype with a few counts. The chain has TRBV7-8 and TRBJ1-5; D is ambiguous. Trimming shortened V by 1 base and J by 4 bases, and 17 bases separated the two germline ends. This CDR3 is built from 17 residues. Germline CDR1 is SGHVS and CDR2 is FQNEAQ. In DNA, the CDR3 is TGTGCCAGCAGCTTAGTACGTATAGGCAGGCTTAATCAGCCCCAGCATTTT. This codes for CASSLVRIGRLNQPQHF.

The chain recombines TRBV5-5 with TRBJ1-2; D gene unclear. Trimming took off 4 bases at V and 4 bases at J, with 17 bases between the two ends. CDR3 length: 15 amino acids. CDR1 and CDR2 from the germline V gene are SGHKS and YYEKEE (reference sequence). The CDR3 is CASSLAGQPIYGYTF. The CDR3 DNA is TGTGCCAGCAGCCTTGCAGGCCAACCCATCTATGGCTACACCTTC.